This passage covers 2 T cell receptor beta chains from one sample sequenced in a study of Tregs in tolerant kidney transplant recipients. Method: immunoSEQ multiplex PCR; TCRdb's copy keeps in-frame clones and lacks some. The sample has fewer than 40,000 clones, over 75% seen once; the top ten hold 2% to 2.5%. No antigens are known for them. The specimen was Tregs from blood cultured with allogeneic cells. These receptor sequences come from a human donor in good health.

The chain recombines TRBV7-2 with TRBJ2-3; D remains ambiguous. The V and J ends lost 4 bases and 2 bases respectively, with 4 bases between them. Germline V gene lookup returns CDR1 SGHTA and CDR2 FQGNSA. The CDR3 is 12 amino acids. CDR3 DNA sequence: TGTGCCAGCAGCTGGTACACAGATACGCAGTATTTT. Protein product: CASSWYTDTQYF.

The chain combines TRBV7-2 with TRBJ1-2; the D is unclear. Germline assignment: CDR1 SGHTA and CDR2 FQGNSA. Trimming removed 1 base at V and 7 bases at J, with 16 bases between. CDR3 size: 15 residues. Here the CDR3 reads CASSLGATIFGGYTF. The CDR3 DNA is TGTGCCAGCAGCTTAGGGGCAACCATATTTGGTGGCTACACCTTC.